A single sample gave rise to the 9 T cell receptor beta chains below, sequenced in a study of blood T cell repertoires in COVID-19. Using immunoSEQ multiplex PCR, the repertoire was profiled, and TCRdb retains in-frame clones only, with some absent. The sample includes around 150,000 clones, roughly nine tenths of them seen just once. The sample comprised peripheral blood. Receptors were obtained from a man aged 60-69 years with acute or convalescent COVID-19.

The rearrangement joins TRBV19 to TRBJ1-2; possibly TRBD1 for D (6 bases). The CDR3 is 17 residues long. Germline V gene data show CDR1 as LNHDA and CDR2 as SQIVND (reference sequence). V gave up 4 bases and J gave up 2 bases, with 20 bases separating them. The CDR3: CASSTTVAGVTNYGYTF. CDR3 DNA sequence: TGTGCCAGTAGTACTACCGTAGCAGGGGTGACGAACTATGGCTACACCTTC.

The chain links TRBV11-2 to TRBJ1-6; no clear D. V was shortened by 3 bases and J by 4 bases, with 16 bases between the two germline ends. The CDR3 is 17 residues long. CDR1 is SGHAT, CDR2 FQNNGV, per germline. In DNA form, the CDR3 reads TGTGCCAGCAGCTTGTTTCAACTCGCCGATTATAATTCACCCCTCCACTTT. Encoded protein: CASSLFQLADYNSPLHF.

The rearrangement uses TRBV6-2 or TRBV6-3 and TRBJ2-3; TRBD1 is a possible D gene (5 bases). CDR1 is MNHEY and CDR2 is SVGEGT in the germline V gene. The CDR3 is 16 residues long. Trimming pared 0 bases from V and 2 bases from J, leaving 12 bases between. Here the CDR3 DNA reads TGTGCCAGCAGTTACTCGACCTGGGGCCCCACAGATACGCAGTATTTT. Amino acids: CASSYSTWGPTDTQYF.

This clone showed up just a few times. The chain recombines TRBV4-2 with TRBJ1-1; TRBD1 aligns across 8 bases. In germline, CDR1 is LGHNA, CDR2 YNFKEQ. V shed 1 base and J 6 bases; nucleotides not matched to a gene: 4. The CDR3 runs to 14 residues. The DNA for the CDR3 is TGTGCCAGCAGCCAAGTGACAGGGGTGTCTGAAGCTTTCTTT. As protein: CASSQVTGVSEAFF.

V usage is TRBV5-1 and J usage is TRBJ2-7, with a weak D call TRBD1 (6 bases). The germline V and J ends were trimmed by 4 bases and 2 bases, with 13 bases remaining between them. From germline, CDR1 is SGHRS and CDR2 YFSETQ. This CDR3 has 14 amino acids. The CDR3 loop reads CASSRDNGPYEQYF. In nucleotides, the CDR3 is TGCGCCAGCAGCCGGGACAACGGGCCCTACGAGCAGTACTTC.

The J gene is TRBJ2-3, the V gene TRBV5-6, with D possibly being TRBD1 (6 bases). V dropped 4 bases and J dropped 1 base, with 13 bases sitting between them. The CDR3 extends over 15 amino acids. Germline V lookup: CDR1 SGHDT, CDR2 YYEEEE. Here the CDR3 reads CASSRRTERTDTQYF. In nucleotides, the CDR3 is TGTGCCAGCAGCCGTCGGACAGAGCGCACAGATACGCAGTATTTT. Combining the CDR3 with reference TRBV5-6 and TRBJ2-3 gives the whole variable domain DAGVTQSPTHLIKTRGQQVTLRCSPKSGHDTVSWYQQALGQGPQFIFQYYEEEERQRGNFPDRFSGHQFPNYSSELNVNALLLGDSALYLCASSRRTERTDTQYFGPGTRLTVL.

The rearrangement uses TRBV5-1 and TRBJ2-1; 7 nucleotides agree with TRBD1. The CDR3 is 13 residues long. Germline-derived CDR1 and CDR2 are SGHRS and YFSETQ. V was clipped by 4 bases and J by 8 bases; unmatched bases: 6. The CDR3 sequence is CASSATGWDEQFF. CDR3 in DNA: TGCGCCAGCAGCGCGACAGGGTGGGATGAGCAGTTCTTC.

Only a few counts were recorded for this clone. The chain employs TRBV19 and TRBJ1-2; 7 bases map to TRBD1. After removal of 0 bases from V and 12 bases from J, the junction contained 7 bases not matched to a gene. Per the germline V gene, CDR1 is LNHDA and CDR2 is SQIVND (reference sequence). CDR3 length equals 13 residues. The CDR3 region is CASSIDPTGTNTF. The CDR3 nucleotides are TGTGCCAGTAGTATAGACCCGACAGGGACGAACACCTTC.

The rearrangement links TRBV5-1 to TRBJ2-3; D ambiguous. Looked up from germline, CDR1 is SGHRS and CDR2 is YFSETQ. The CDR3 runs to 14 residues. The V gene lost 5 bases and the J gene lost 0 bases, with 10 bases spanning the gap. The CDR3 region is CASREMVSTDTQYF. In DNA form, the CDR3 reads TGCGCCAGCAGGGAGATGGTTAGCACAGATACGCAGTATTTT.